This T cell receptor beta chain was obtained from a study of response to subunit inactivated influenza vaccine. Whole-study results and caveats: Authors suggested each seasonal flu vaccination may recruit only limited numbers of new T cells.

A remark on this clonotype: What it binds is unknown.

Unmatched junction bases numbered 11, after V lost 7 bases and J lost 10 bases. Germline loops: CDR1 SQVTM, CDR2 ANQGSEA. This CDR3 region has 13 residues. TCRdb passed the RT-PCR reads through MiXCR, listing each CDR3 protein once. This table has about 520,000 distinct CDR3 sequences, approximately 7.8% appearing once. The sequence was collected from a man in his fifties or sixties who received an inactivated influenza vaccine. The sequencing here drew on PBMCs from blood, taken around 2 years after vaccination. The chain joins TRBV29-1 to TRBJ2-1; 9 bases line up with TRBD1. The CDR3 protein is CSGGQGIGLEQFF. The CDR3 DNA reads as TGCAGCGGAGGACAGGGGATTGGGCTCGAGCAGTTCTTC.